The 30 T cell receptor beta chains presented below share a single source sample, sequenced in a study of immune evolution from preneoplasia to lung adenocarcinoma. Clones were sequenced by immunoSEQ multiplex PCR, and TCRdb holds only the in-frame ones, with some missing. The table shows over 5,500 clones, with about 80% occurring only once. The sample consisted of FFPE minimally invasive lung adenocarcinoma tissue. Every receptor here comes from a person between 45 and 75 years old with lung adenocarcinoma.

In this sample, this clone turned up a few times. The V and J genes are TRBV2 and TRBJ1-2; unclear D gene. The CDR3 contains 13 residues. CDR1 is SNHLY, CDR2 FYNNEI, per germline. V gave up 7 bases and J gave up 3 bases, with 12 bases separating them. As DNA, the CDR3 is TGTGCCAGCAATCGAGGGATTGACTATGGCTACACCTTC. This translates into CASNRGIDYGYTF.

The chain carries TRBV5-1 and TRBJ2-5, with D tentatively TRBD2 (5 bases). The ends were cut back, 0 bases at V and 5 bases at J, with 17 bases in the middle. The CDR3 spans 16 residues. CDR1 and CDR2 (germline): SGHRS, YFSETQ. The CDR3 bases are TGCGCCAGCAGCTTGGGCCAACTAGGGCGGTATGAGACCCAGTACTTC. Residues: CASSLGQLGRYETQYF.

This clone has only a few counts. The chain links TRBV10-2 to TRBJ2-5, with no clear D. The CDR3 is 11 residues long. The germline CDR1 and CDR2 sequences are WSHSY and SAAADI. V lost 6 bases and J lost 5, with 7 bases in between. CDR3 region: CASRGFETQYF. CDR3 DNA: TGCGCCAGCAGAGGTTTTGAGACCCAGTACTTC.

The V gene is TRBV29-1, the J gene TRBJ2-1; 9 bases are shared with TRBD2. The CDR3 sequence is 15 residues long. Germline assignment: CDR1 SQVTM and CDR2 ANQGSEA. The trim removed 3 bases at V and 5 bases at J, leaving 8 bases unmatched. The CDR3: CSVDSGLAKNNEQFF. The CDR3 DNA reads TGCAGCGTTGACAGCGGACTAGCGAAAAACAATGAGCAGTTCTTC.

This clone has just a few counts. The chain couples TRBV30 to TRBJ2-7; D is perhaps TRBD2 (6 bases). The CDR3 totals 15 residues. The germline V and J ends were trimmed by 0 bases and 1 base, with 13 bases remaining between them. Looked up from germline, CDR1 is GTSNPN and CDR2 is SVGIG (reference sequence). The DNA for the CDR3 is TGTGCCTGGAGTGTACCCGGCGGGATTTCCTACGAGCAGTACTTC. Translated, it gives CAWSVPGGISYEQYF.

The V gene is TRBV6-6, the J gene TRBJ1-1; D not resolved. The CDR3 covers 16 residues. V was trimmed by 2 bases and J by 3 bases, leaving 16 bases between them. Germline-derived CDR1 and CDR2 are MNHNY and SVGAGI (reference sequence). Here the CDR3 reads CASSYPASRVDTEAFF. The CDR3 DNA follows: TGTGCCAGCAGTTACCCCGCCTCGCGAGTGGACACTGAAGCTTTCTTT.

This clone has just one count. The chain combines TRBV7-3 with TRBJ1-4, with a tentative D call TRBD1 (6 bases). V gave up 4 bases and J gave up 5 bases, with 14 bases separating them. Germline CDR1 SGHTA, CDR2 FQGTGA. The CDR3 has 15 amino acids. Here the CDR3 reads CASSSSDSRNEKLFF. The CDR3 DNA reads as TGTGCCAGCAGCTCCTCGGACAGCAGGAATGAAAAACTGTTTTTT. The whole variable domain, remainder taken from reference TRBV7-3 and TRBJ1-4, is GAGVSQTPSNKVTEKGKYVELRCDPISGHTALYWYRQSLGQGPEFLIYFQGTGAADDSGLPNDRFFAVRPEGSVSTLKIQRTERGDSAVYLCASSSSDSRNEKLFFGSGTQLSVL.

The chain is built from TRBV4-3 and TRBJ1-1; 7 bases fit TRBD1. The CDR3 has 14 residues. V lost 0 bases, J lost 7 bases, and 5 bases stayed unmatched. Per the germline V gene, CDR1 is LGHNA and CDR2 is YSLEER. CDR3 sequence (DNA): TGCGCCAGCAGCCAAGATCACAGGACAGGTGAAGCTTTCTTT. Its protein is CASSQDHRTGEAFF.

This rearrangement joins TRBV4-1 to TRBJ1-4, with D hard to call. The CDR3 loop spans 16 amino acids. Germline V CDR1 and CDR2: MGHRA, YSYEKL. V lost 4 bases and J lost 2, with 14 bases in between. CDR3 sequence: CASSPTVRRTNEKLFF. The CDR3, as DNA: TGCGCCAGCAGCCCCACGGTGAGGAGGACTAATGAAAAACTGTTTTTT.

The rearrangement uses TRBV15 and TRBJ2-3; TRBD2 agrees at 11 bases. This CDR3 is built from 17 residues. The trim removed 1 base at V and 1 base at J, leaving 4 bases unmatched. Germline CDR1 is LNHNV and CDR2 is YYDKDF (reference sequence). The CDR3 coding sequence is TGTGCCACCAGCAGAGGCATGACTAGCGGGGGCACAGATACGCAGTATTTT. Translated, it gives CATSRGMTSGGTDTQYF.

The chain links TRBV18 to TRBJ2-7; no clear D gene. This CDR3 spans 16 amino acids. With 1 base removed from V and 1 base from J, the gap between germline ends came to 14 bases. Looked up from germline, CDR1 is KGHSH and CDR2 is LQKENI. The CDR3: CASSPRDALSSYEQYF. The CDR3 nucleotides are TGTGCCAGCTCACCACGCGATGCATTATCTTCCTACGAGCAGTACTTC.

The chain is built from TRBV4-1 and TRBJ2-7; a weak D match, TRBD2 (6 bases). The CDR3 runs to 16 residues. The V end lost 0 bases, the J end lost 2 bases, and 14 bases lay between the germline ends. The germline V gene has CDR1 MGHRA and CDR2 YSYEKL. The CDR3 sequence is CASSQEAQRVTYEQYF. The CDR3 DNA is TGCGCCAGCAGCCAAGAAGCGCAGCGGGTGACCTACGAGCAGTACTTC.

With regard to this clone: Other nucleotide sequences in the sample specify the same CDR3. The chain has TRBV11-2 and TRBJ1-1, with D unclear. The V and J ends lost 1 base and 4 bases respectively, with 7 bases between them. This CDR3 is built from 13 residues. Per the germline V gene, CDR1 is SGHAT and CDR2 is FQNNGV. This chain's CDR3 is CASSLGAGTEAFF. CDR3 DNA sequence: TGTGCCAGCAGCTTAGGGGCTGGCACTGAAGCTTTCTTT.

This chain links TRBV7-2 with TRBJ2-7; tentative D call: TRBD2 (5 bases). This CDR3 region has 14 residues. Deletions cut 5 bases from V and 2 bases from J, with 13 bases between. CDR1 and CDR2 (germline): SGHTA, FQGNSA. CDR3 residues: CASSTQRDAYEQYF. The CDR3 DNA reads TGTGCCAGCAGCACCCAGAGGGATGCCTACGAGCAGTACTTC.

This chain joins TRBV30 and TRBJ1-1; 8 bases align to TRBD1. Germline CDR1 is GTSNPN and CDR2 is SVGIG (reference sequence). J was trimmed by 6 bases and V by 8 bases; bases with no gene match: 8. CDR3 length: 12 residues. The chain's CDR3 is CAAGQGGPEAFF. Here the CDR3 DNA reads TGTGCCGCAGGACAGGGAGGGCCTGAAGCTTTCTTT.

CDR3 in amino acids: CASSRDRGNSPLHF. The CDR3 nucleotides read TGTGCCAGCAGTCGTGACAGGGGCAATTCACCCCTCCACTTT. This sequence joins TRBV6-5 and TRBJ1-6; 8 nucleotides match TRBD1. Germline trimming cut 5 bases from V and 7 bases from J; bases unmatched to any gene: 4. There are 14 residues in the CDR3. Germline V gene data show CDR1 as MNHEY and CDR2 as SVGAGI.

This chain joins TRBV11-2 and TRBJ2-5; D might be TRBD2 (5 bases). The CDR3 covers 13 residues. Trimming took off 5 bases at V and 2 bases at J, with 9 bases between the two ends. Germline V CDR1 and CDR2: SGHAT, FQNNGV. The DNA for the CDR3 is TGTGCCAGCAGCCCGGGGTTACAAGAGACCCAGTACTTC. It yields the protein CASSPGLQETQYF.

The chain carries TRBV7-3 and TRBJ1-1; a possible D gene is TRBD1 (5 bases). Germline values: CDR1 SGHTA, CDR2 FQGTGA. Trimming pared 0 bases from V and 0 bases from J, leaving 8 bases between. CDR3 length: 15 amino acids. DNA of the CDR3: TGTGCCAGCAGCTTAACGCGGGGCATGAACACTGAAGCTTTCTTT. Translated, it gives CASSLTRGMNTEAFF.

The chain recombines TRBV30 with TRBJ1-4, with a possible D match to TRBD1 (6 bases). The CDR3 spans 15 residues. The V gene's germline CDR1 is GTSNPN and CDR2 SVGIG (reference sequence). Between the trimmed V and J ends, which lost 0 bases and 4 bases, there was a span of 12 bases. In DNA, the CDR3 is TGTGCCTGGAGTGTAGTCGGGGGCGGTAATGAAAAACTGTTTTTT. Its protein is CAWSVVGGGNEKLFF.

This chain links TRBV4-2 with TRBJ2-7; maybe TRBD1 (5 bases). The CDR3 runs 15 residues. CDR1 and CDR2 from the germline V gene are LGHNA and YNFKEQ. V dropped 1 base and J dropped 5 bases, with 15 bases sitting between them. CDR3 in DNA: TGTGCCAGCAGCCAAGTAGGGCAGGGTTGGAACGAGCAGTACTTC. It is translated as CASSQVGQGWNEQYF.

This chain links TRBV6-5 with TRBJ1-2, with unresolved D. Trimming pared 5 bases from V and 10 bases from J, leaving 14 bases between. Germline V gene data show CDR1 as MNHEY and CDR2 as SVGAGI. CDR3 size: 12 residues. CDR3 residues: CASSRGGRLYTF. In nucleotides, the CDR3 is TGTGCCAGCAGTCGAGGAGGGAGGCTCTACACCTTC.

The chain combines TRBV4-1 with TRBJ1-4, with unresolved D. Germline CDR1 is MGHRA and CDR2 is YSYEKL. The CDR3 consists of 13 residues. V was pared by 3 bases and J by 5 bases, with 7 bases between. CDR3 amino acids: CASSHAGNEKLFF. CDR3 DNA: TGCGCCAGCAGCCATGCCGGGAATGAAAAACTGTTTTTT.

The V call is TRBV7-9, the J call TRBJ2-1, with 10 nucleotides matching TRBD2. CDR1 is SEHNR, CDR2 FQNEAQ, per germline (reference sequence). The CDR3 sequence is 15 residues long. V shed 4 bases and J 3 bases; nucleotides not matched to a gene: 3. The CDR3 DNA is TGTGCCAGCAGCTATACTAGCGGGAACTACAATGAGCAGTTCTTC. It specifies CASSYTSGNYNEQFF.

V is TRBV5-1 and J is TRBJ1-6, with 9 bases matching TRBD1. The germline V gene encodes CDR1 SGHRS and CDR2 YFSETQ. V gave up 3 bases and J gave up 8 bases; unmatched junction bases: 9. The CDR3 extends over 16 amino acids. In DNA form, the CDR3 reads TGCGCCAGCAGCTCCGGGACAGGGATTGGGGATTCACCCCTCCACTTT. The encoded protein is CASSSGTGIGDSPLHF.

The rearrangement joins TRBV7-9 to TRBJ1-4, with D uncertain. CDR1 is SEHNR and CDR2 is FQNEAQ in the germline V gene (reference sequence). Trimming left V 4 bases short and J 4 bases short, with 10 bases between. This CDR3 comprises 14 residues. This CDR3 reads CASSWTESNEKLFF. In DNA form, the CDR3 reads TGTGCCAGCAGCTGGACCGAAAGTAATGAAAAACTGTTTTTT.

The sample holds one count of this clone. The V gene is TRBV9, the J gene TRBJ2-3, with D unclear. Trimming stripped 7 bases from V and 2 bases from J, with 14 bases between. Germline V lookup: CDR1 SGDLS, CDR2 YYNGEE. This CDR3 is 14 amino acids long. As DNA, the CDR3 is TGTGCCAGCGGCCCCGGGTCCCCCACAGATACGCAGTATTTT. Amino acid sequence: CASGPGSPTDTQYF.

V usage is TRBV14 and J usage is TRBJ1-3, with D maybe TRBD1 (6 bases). CDR3 length equals 17 residues. V lost 1 base to trimming and J lost 0 bases, with 13 bases between them. The germline gives CDR1 SGHDN, CDR2 FVKESK. CDR3: CASSQVQGFPSGNTIYF. The CDR3 nucleotides are TGTGCCAGCAGCCAAGTACAGGGATTCCCCTCTGGAAACACCATATATTTT.

The chain joins TRBV7-6 to TRBJ1-1; D is possibly TRBD1 (5 bases). Germline lookup yields CDR1 SGHVS and CDR2 FNYEAQ. V lost 5 bases, J lost 1 base, and 8 bases lay in between. The CDR3 totals 13 residues. CDR3 DNA sequence: TGTGCCAGCAGCAACACAGGGAACACTGAAGCTTTCTTT. Its protein product is CASSNTGNTEAFF. Looking up the rest from reference TRBV7-6 and TRBJ1-1 gives the full variable domain: GAGVSQSPRYKVTKRGQDVALRCDPISGHVSLYWYRQALGQGPEFLTYFNYEAQQDKSGLPNDRFSAERPEGSISTLTIQRTEQRDSAMYRCASSNTGNTEAFFGQGTRLTVV.

This sequence joins TRBV2 and TRBJ2-7; 9 bases line up with TRBD2. J was trimmed by 6 bases and V by 7 bases; bases with no gene match: 13. Germline assignment: CDR1 SNHLY and CDR2 FYNNEI. The CDR3 is 15 residues long. Here the CDR3 reads CASTEGASGIGEQYF. DNA for the CDR3: TGTGCCAGCACCGAGGGAGCTAGCGGGATAGGCGAGCAGTACTTC. Full variable domain (rest looked up from reference TRBV2 and TRBJ2-7): EPEVTQTPSHQVTQMGQEVILRCVPISNHLYFYWYRQILGQKVEFLVSFYNNEISEKSEIFDDQFSVERPDGSNFTLKIRSTKLEDSAMYFCASTEGASGIGEQYFGPGTRLTVT.

The chain links TRBV5-4 to TRBJ1-1; 8 bases align to TRBD1. The CDR3 extends over 13 amino acids. V shed 5 bases and J 10 bases; nucleotides not matched to a gene: 10. Germline lookup yields CDR1 SGHNT and CDR2 YYREEE (reference sequence). The CDR3 is CASRGTGTGLAFF. CDR3 bases: TGTGCCAGCAGGGGGACCGGGACAGGTTTAGCTTTCTTT.